This TCR beta chain derives from a study of blood T cells in healthy people across ages (dated by TCRdb to between 2014 and 2016). About the study as a whole: In model experiments, template switching captured about one uniquely barcoded TCR beta cDNA molecule for every two T cells. Age-related changes in TCR beta repertoire diversity were measured in the study by deep sequencing normalized with unique cDNA molecular identifiers. Four age groups were formed from the donors: young (average roughly 15 years), middle-aged (approximately 42), aged (around 68) and long-lived (about 80). Donors of different ages were randomly distributed across sequencing lanes to avoid experimental bias. For two donors (one aged 18 to 29 and one aged 80 or older), the study analyzed two additional independent replicas of 1 million unique cDNA reads from the same blood draw. Overall study results and their limits: A strong correlation was found between observed TCR beta diversity and the percentage of naive T cells measured by flow cytometry. As age increased, observed TCR beta diversity per million T cells dropped in a roughly linear way, and a significant reduction was already evident by age roughly 40. Estimates of total diversity based on one million sequenced T cells were considered lower bounds and underestimates. Conclusive comparison of naive and antigen-experienced compartments was prevented by the profiling of bulk unsorted PBMCs. The CMV infection status of donors was not known, potentially confounding age-related changes in expanded clonotypes. Compared with the aged group, the long-lived group had more naive CD4+ T cells, fewer expanded clones and increased TCR diversity, a pattern suggesting age selection.

Systemically healthy Caucasian individuals from Russia, around 39 in total and aged roughly 6 to 100 years, were included as donors. Each donor gave about 10 milliliters of peripheral blood, drawn into EDTA-treated Vacutainer tubes. Ficoll-Paque density-gradient centrifugation was used to isolate PBMCs, with at least 7 million obtained per sample. Trizol reagent was used to extract total RNA from PBMCs, with at least 5.5 micrograms per sample. Naive CD45RAhigh/CD27high T cell percentages were measured by flow cytometry on a PBMC aliquot from every donor. V is cut by 1 base and J by 3 bases, and the space between the germline ends is 14 bases. CDR1 and CDR2 are drawn from the germline V gene (reference sequence): DFQATT, SNEGSKA. The CDR3, from cysteine to phenylalanine, totals 15 residues. Only the CDR3 portion is preserved as DNA: 45 bases, with reading frame beginning at the first base. Points on this clonotype: What this receptor recognizes is not known. Within one base of it there is no much larger clone, and no base qualities were kept.

To prepare the library, 5' RACE was applied. This sample was sequenced with an Illumina HiSeq 2500. A second PCR of roughly 7 to 12 cycles was run with a J-beta primer mix and a sample-barcoded 5' primer. Each TCR beta cDNA molecule received a unique molecular identifier from a template-switch 5' adaptor carrying 12 random nucleotides. Each sample yielded at least 3 million CDR3-containing paired-end reads. The Mint cDNA synthesis kit, primed by a TRBC-specific oligonucleotide, was used to synthesize first-strand cDNA from all RNA. After uracil-DNA glycosylase treatment, a first 18-cycle PCR used universal primers M1SS and BC2_uni_R on all cDNA. Processing in the source paper ran as follows. For normalization, 1 million high-quality reads, each with a distinct molecular identifier, were randomly selected from each sample. Instead of being binned into consensus sequences, reads with shared molecular identifiers were discarded. MiTCR, with a Q25 quality threshold and the strictest error-elimination algorithm, was used for CDR3 identification, clonotype clustering and error correction. A nonparametric unseen species model with Euler transformation was used to estimate lower-bound total TCR beta diversity. TCRdb passed the public sequencing reads through fastp at Q25 and MiXCR, retaining productive beta sequences. All rows with the same CDR3 protein become a single entry with the most common DNA and genes. The V and J calls shown here were made by TCRdb, not taken from the authors' results. This sample lists some 670,000 distinct CDR3 sequences; over 40% were detected once. The biggest ten clones account for about 14% of the sample.

The sequenced sample consisted of blood. The source of this sequence is an elderly woman in good health. The chain is made from TRBV20-1 and TRBJ2-3, with TRBD2 perhaps the D gene, on 6 matching bases. The CDR3 reads CSARGAGSGTDTQYF. The base sequence is TGCAGTGCTAGAGGAGCCGGGAGCGGGACAGATACGCAGTATTTT.